A single sample gave rise to the 15 T cell receptor beta chains below, sequenced in a study of CD8 T cells in ankylosing spondylitis. Study-level results: Blood of patients with ankylosing spondylitis appeared to be characterized by a TCR beta motif of several highly homologous variants.

TCRdb re-analysed the 5' RACE reads in MiXCR, keeping a single row per CDR3 protein. The sample has 390,000 or so distinct CDR3 sequences; approximately 20% are singletons. What these receptors recognize is not known. What was sequenced was blood, either unsorted or a sorted T cell fraction (not recorded which). The receptor source for this set is a male donor with ankylosing spondylitis.

This clonotype appeared a few times. This chain connects TRBV30 to TRBJ1-2; TRBD1 might be the D (5 bases). CDR3 length: 14 amino acids. CDR1 GTSNPN and CDR2 SVGIG come from the germline V gene (reference sequence). V was pared by 4 bases and J by 3 bases, with 15 bases between. The CDR3 region is CAWTDGPGDYGYTF. For the CDR3, the DNA is TGTGCCTGGACCGACGGGCCGGGGGACTATGGCTACACCTTC.

In nucleotides, the CDR3 is TGTGCCAGCAGCCAAGATATGAAGAGGGCGACAGGGGGGACAGATACGCAGTATTTT. Its translation is CASSQDMKRATGGTDTQYF. This chain joins TRBV4-2 and TRBJ2-3; 9 bases map to TRBD1. This CDR3 comprises 19 residues. Germline V CDR1 and CDR2: LGHNA, YNFKEQ. V lost 0 bases and J lost 3; bases outside the gene matches: 13.

This clonotype was observed many times. The chain has TRBV29-1 and TRBJ2-3, with D unclear. Germline assignment: CDR1 SQVTM and CDR2 ANQGSEA. This CDR3 contains 15 residues. V was trimmed by 5 bases and J by 0 bases, leaving 15 bases between them. CDR3 bases: TGCAGCGTTCTGAAAACCGGTTCTAGCACAGATACGCAGTATTTT. The encoded protein is CSVLKTGSSTDTQYF.

The chain joins TRBV2 to TRBJ2-5, with 12 nucleotides matching TRBD2. Germline-derived CDR1 and CDR2 are SNHLY and FYNNEI. J gave up 4 bases and V 4 bases, and 10 bases lay outside the gene matches. The CDR3 loop spans 17 amino acids. The CDR3 protein is CASSVSSGRATGETQYF. The CDR3 DNA reads TGTGCCAGCAGTGTATCTAGCGGGAGGGCCACTGGAGAGACCCAGTACTTC.

This clonotype was seen more than once but under ten times. The CDR3 nucleotides read TGCAGTGCTAGGGACAGAGATCAGCCCCAGCATTTT. Encoded protein: CSARDRDQPQHF. This chain links TRBV20-1 with TRBJ1-5; D might be TRBD1 (6 bases). Germline CDR1 and CDR2: DFQATT and SNEGSKA (reference sequence). This CDR3 has 12 residues. Trimming pared 3 bases from V and 5 bases from J, leaving 8 bases between.

The DNA of the CDR3 is TGTGCCAGCAGTTACTCTGGGACAGGGGAAGCAGATACGCAGTATTTT. It specifies CASSYSGTGEADTQYF. The gene calls are TRBV6-5 and TRBJ2-3; the match to TRBD1 covers 10 bases. The germline V gene encodes CDR1 MNHEY and CDR2 SVGAGI. CDR3 length: 16 amino acids. V lost 0 bases to trimming and J lost 4 bases; unmatched junction nucleotides: 4.

Points on this clonotype: A read error may produce the germline difference seen at one junction end. The rearrangement links TRBV5-6 to TRBJ2-1; perhaps TRBD2 as D (5 bases). This CDR3 region has 16 residues. Germline loops: CDR1 SGHDT, CDR2 YYEEEE. The chain's CDR3 is CASSLRVTEDYNEQFF. In DNA, the CDR3 is TGTGCCAGCAGCTTGAGGGTTACTGAAGACTACAATGAGCAGTTCTTT.

This clonotype has only a few counts. The chain links TRBV30 to TRBJ2-2, with D unclear. CDR1 and CDR2 (germline): GTSNPN, SVGIG (reference sequence). Trimming pared 0 bases from V and 6 bases from J, leaving 8 bases between. The length of the CDR3 is 13 residues. The CDR3 region has the DNA TGTGCCTGGAGTGTATCTGGCCCCGGGGAGCTGTTTTTT. Residues: CAWSVSGPGELFF.

V is TRBV4-1 and J is TRBJ2-5, with 11 bases matching TRBD1. With 0 bases clipped from V and 4 bases from J, the junction kept 4 bases outside the gene matches. The CDR3 runs to 16 residues. CDR1 MGHRA and CDR2 YSYEKL come from the germline V gene. For the CDR3, the DNA is TGCGCCAGCAGCCAAGATTGGACAGGGGGCGCAGAGACCCAGTACTTC. Amino acid sequence: CASSQDWTGGAETQYF.

V gene TRBV28 combines with J gene TRBJ2-3, with D tentatively TRBD2 (5 bases). The CDR3 length is 13 residues. V was cut by 6 bases and J by 9 bases, with 16 bases left in between. The V gene's germline CDR1 is MDHEN and CDR2 SYDVKM. This CDR3 is CASSLPFPGTQYF. CDR3 in DNA: TGTGCCAGCAGCCTTCCCTTCCCGGGGACGCAGTATTTT.

This clonotype was counted ten times or more. The gene calls are TRBV27 and TRBJ2-2, with TRBD2 identical over 12 bases. Germline V gene data show CDR1 as MNHEY and CDR2 as SMNVEV (reference sequence). The CDR3 has 17 amino acids. With V trimmed by 3 bases and J by 4 bases, 6 bases remained unmatched. DNA of the CDR3: TGTGCCAGCAGTTTCCGTGCTAGCGGGAGGGTCACCGGGGAGCTGTTTTTT. Translating it yields CASSFRASGRVTGELFF.

The chain joins TRBV11-1 to TRBJ2-2; D may be TRBD1 or TRBD2 (5 bases each). Germline CDR1 reads SGHAT; CDR2 reads FQDESV (reference sequence). This CDR3 comprises 15 residues. V lost 4 bases and J 2 bases, leaving 11 bases between the germline ends. The CDR3 is CASSSGTVNTGELFF. The CDR3 bases are TGTGCCAGCAGCTCCGGGACGGTAAACACCGGGGAGCTGTTTTTT.

This clonotype was seen more than once but under ten times. The CDR3, as DNA: TGTGCCAGCAGCCAAGGCTTCTACCCAGATACGCAGTATTTT. Translation gives CASSQGFYPDTQYF. The rearrangement links TRBV14 to TRBJ2-3; D call uncertain. The V end was cut by 1 base, the J end by 4 bases, with 9 bases between. Germline values: CDR1 SGHDN, CDR2 FVKESK. This CDR3 is built from 14 residues.

V gene TRBV12-3 or TRBV12-4 combines with J gene TRBJ2-7; the D is unclear. The ends were cut back, 5 bases at V and 3 bases at J, with 17 bases in the middle. There are 15 residues in the CDR3. CDR3 nucleotides: TGTGCCAGCAGTCTAAGGACGCTGGCTGGCTACGAGCAGTACTTC. This codes for CASSLRTLAGYEQYF.

This chain connects TRBV5-1 to TRBJ2-3; D possibly corresponds to TRBD2 (6 bases). The germline V and J ends were trimmed by 4 bases and 0 bases, with 21 bases remaining between them. This CDR3 contains 18 residues. Germline V gene lookup returns CDR1 SGHRS and CDR2 YFSETQ. The chain's CDR3 is CASSPRTTWGVSTDTQYF. CDR3 sequence (DNA): TGCGCCAGCAGCCCGAGGACAACCTGGGGGGTTAGCACAGATACGCAGTATTTT.